Listed here is a single T cell receptor (beta chain). Its antigen is undetermined. This sample is drawn from a study of cytomegalovirus exposure and HLA in healthy donors. Points from the study as a whole: A later analysis showed TCR association rates differing by HLA locus, peaking at DRB1 and lowest at HLA-C.

This CDR3 is 13 amino acids long. Germline assignment: CDR1 ENHRY and CDR2 SYGVKD. The V end was cut by 8 bases, the J end by 6 bases, with 14 bases between. The donors gave bone marrow, and they were healthy. The PCR contained 60 Vbeta and 13 Jbeta primers. Produced via immunoSEQ multiplex PCR; TCRdb's table is partial and in-frame only. Altogether under 200,000 clones are present, around 74% being singletons, with the ten largest covering approximately 1.4%. The V and J genes are TRBV10-3 and TRBJ1-5; D might be TRBD1 (5 bases). Specimen: PBMCs. The clonotype was recovered from a woman aged 25 to 39 in good health and CMV-seronegative. As DNA, the CDR3 is TGTGCCATCGGGCACGGGGGTCCTCAGCCCCAGCATTTT. Translation: CAIGHGGPQPQHF.